In this sample, the clone carrying this TCR beta chain turned up a few times. Generated by immunoSEQ multiplex PCR, the TCRdb table keeps only in-frame clones and is missing some. The table has approximately 94,000 clones, around 83% seen once. The source of the sample is a study of control samples from healthy donors and cancer patients. Germline-derived CDR1 and CDR2 are SNHLY and FYNNEI. V was shortened by 4 bases and J by 4 bases, with 10 bases between the two germline ends. This CDR3 has 13 residues. The chain carries TRBV2 and TRBJ1-1; D remains ambiguous. The sequencing input was blood. This TCR came from a woman between 50 and 59 years old in good health. The CDR3 sequence is CASSVRWSTEAFF. The CDR3 coding sequence is TGTGCCAGCAGTGTAAGGTGGAGCACTGAAGCTTTCTTT.